This TCR beta chain was captured by sequencing in a study of T cell responses to AZD1222 COVID-19 vaccine. Remarks on this clone: Antigen unknown.

Study-level findings and limits: In a largely white British group with more females than males, clonal diversity was possibly underestimated.

The protocol was immunoSEQ multiplex PCR, while the TCRdb copy is restricted to in-frame clones and leaves out a portion. This table has more than 65,000 clones, around four fifths appearing once. Germline V CDR1 and CDR2: SGHAT, FQNNGV. The CDR3 has 13 residues. The V segment lost 5 bases and the J segment 7 bases; nucleotides outside the gene matches: 7. The chain employs TRBV11-2 and TRBJ2-5; TRBD2 matches 7 bases. Here the sequenced sample was peripheral blood, taken on day 0 of AZD1222 vaccination. This receptor was obtained from an adult in good health. The CDR3: CASSSLTGGTQYF. The CDR3 DNA reads as TGTGCCAGCAGCAGTTTGACGGGGGGGACCCAGTACTTC.